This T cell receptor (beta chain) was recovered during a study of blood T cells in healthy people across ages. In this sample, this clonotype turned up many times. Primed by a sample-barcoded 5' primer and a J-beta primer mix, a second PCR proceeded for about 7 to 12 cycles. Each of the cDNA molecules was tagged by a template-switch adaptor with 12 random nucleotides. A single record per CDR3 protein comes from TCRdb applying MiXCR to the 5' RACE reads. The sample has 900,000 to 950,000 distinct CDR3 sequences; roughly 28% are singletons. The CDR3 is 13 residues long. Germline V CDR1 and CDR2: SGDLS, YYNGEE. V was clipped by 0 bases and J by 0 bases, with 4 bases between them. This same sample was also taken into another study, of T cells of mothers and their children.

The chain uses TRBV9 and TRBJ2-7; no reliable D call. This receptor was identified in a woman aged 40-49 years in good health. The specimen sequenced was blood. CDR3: CASSVGLSYEQYF. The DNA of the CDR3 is TGTGCCAGCAGCGTAGGCCTCTCCTACGAGCAGTACTTC.